A single TCR beta chain is shown here with its context. Its antigen target is currently unknown. Per-base quality was not reported, and no clone a single base away is much larger than it. Between the V and J ends, shortened by 6 bases and 1 base respectively, the junction contains 14 bases. For CDR1 and CDR2, the germline V gene lists KGHSH and LQKENI. The CDR3 runs 15 residues from the cysteine to the phenylalanine. Only the CDR3 DNA is retained, 45 bases long and in frame from the first base. The immunoSEQ Assay, a bias-controlled multiplex PCR, was used to amplify TCRbeta CDR3 regions from genomic DNA. As for the authors' bioinformatics: Nucleated cell counts per sample were estimated from amplification of reference gene primers within the assay. To quantify the absolute abundance of each unique TCRbeta CDR3 rearrangement, sequence reads were collapsed and filtered. For each sample, productive Simpson clonality was calculated as the square root of Simpson's diversity index over productive rearrangements. Imported from immuneACCESS, the table was reduced by TCRdb to in-frame sequences with V and J called. These copies leave out some clones; in studies compared against another copy, an unresolved V gene accounts for under half, and the cause of the remainder is not known. That table is the source of V, J and clone size, and D and trimming were worked out from the DNA. Across this sample there are approximately 300,000 clones, with 65% to 90% seen only once. 3.5% to 5% of the sample belongs to the ten largest clones.

Participants in the prospective study were aged roughly 18 to 100 years, lived in approximately 26 United States geographic areas, and enrolled through a virtual design. In the prospective study, participants were assigned to cohorts based on the clinical history participants reported in a screening survey and a study questionnaire. Recovered participants in ImmuneRACE Cohort 3 were defined as having two consecutive negative NP/OP PCR tests, clearance from a healthcare professional, or resolution of symptoms. In the prospective study, whole blood, serum and a nasopharyngeal or oropharyngeal swab were collected from each participant by mobile phlebotomists. Prospective study participants could optionally give additional blood draws and questionnaires over an approximately two-month period. Before DNA extraction, prospective study blood samples were shipped either frozen or at room temperature. This sample stems from a study of blood T cell repertoires in COVID-19 (TCRdb year 2020). Notes on the research overall: Samples from collaborators originated in the United States, Italy and Spain and spanned both the acute and convalescent phases of COVID-19. The prospective study material was composed of cDNA or gDNA derived from T cells, B-cell-depleted T cells, or PBMCs. Subjects who had been exposed to COVID-19, were actively infected with it, or had recovered from it provided the deeply sampled blood TCRbeta repertoires that made up the dataset. The repertoires were made available in a free public database intended to serve as a resource for research on the immune response to SARS-CoV-2. Samples came from the ongoing ImmuneRACE study (first 160 participants) plus 1,254 subjects from 6 global collaborators. A de-identified subject ID, COVID-19 status, age in years and sex were almost always included in the sample metadata. Where HLA class I and class II types were available, the types were taken from metadata supplied by the sample provider, not from assay-based typing.

What the work shows at the level of the full study, not this receptor alone: The quantity of clinical and demographic metadata differed by source and by participant and was supplied without curation.

The origin of this receptor is a man under 40 who had recovered from COVID-19. The chain was built from TRBV18 and TRBJ2-3; the D gene is perhaps TRBD2, from 6 matching bases. The sample comprised PBMCs or T cells enriched from blood (not recorded which). The bases read TGTGCCAGCTCTAGTCCGGGGGTAGGCACAGATACGCAGTATTTT. This translates into CASSSPGVGTDTQYF.